These T cell receptor beta chains were read from a single sample in a study of neurological immune-mediated disorders. TCRdb reprocessed the 5' RACE reads via MiXCR and lists one record per CDR3 protein. Altogether about 62,000 distinct CDR3 sequences are present, around 3.8% being singletons, with the ten largest covering more than 2%. The sequenced material came from PBMCs. The receptors were sampled from a woman aged 45-59 years with multiple sclerosis. Each CDR3 is given with its conserved first and last residue. Fields, in order: V gene, J gene, clone size, D gene, CDR3 length, CDR3 protein, CDR3 DNA. D genes are given only for firm matches. Clone sizes are given selectively: once, few, many, or a class where the clone is expanded.

TRBV15	TRBJ2-7	many	-	13	CATSRVPSYEQYF	TGTGCCACCAGCAGAGTCCCGAGCTACGAGCAGTACTTC
TRBV5-6	TRBJ2-1	many	-	12	CASSLGDNEQFF	TGTGCCAGCAGCTTGGGTGACAATGAGCAGTTCTTC
TRBV6-6	TRBJ1-1	many	-	13	CASSWNRESEAFF	TGTGCCAGCAGTTGGAACAGGGAATCTGAAGCTTTCTTT
TRBV20-1	TRBJ1-1	many	-	12	CSAKIVTTEAFF	TGCAGTGCTAAAATAGTAACCACTGAAGCTTTCTTT
TRBV6-2/TRBV6-3	TRBJ2-5	-	TRBD1	17	CASSYRPGQLDQETQYF	TGTGCCAGCAGCTACAGGCCGGGACAGCTAGACCAAGAGACCCAGTACTTC
TRBV7-2	TRBJ2-1	many	-	13	CASSIGQPMGQFF	TGTGCCAGCAGCATCGGACAGCCCATGGGGCAGTTCTTC
TRBV6-7	TRBJ1-2	many	TRBD1	15	CASSPTGDPNYGYTF	TGTGCCAGCAGTCCGACAGGGGACCCTAACTATGGCTACACCTTC
TRBV5-6	TRBJ2-7	many	-	14	CASSTAGSSYEQYF	TGTGCCAGCAGCACCGCCGGGAGCTCCTACGAGCAGTACTTC
TRBV6-2/TRBV6-3	TRBJ2-1	many	TRBD2	17	CASSYRSGRLPYNEQFF	TGTGCCAGCAGTTATCGAAGCGGGAGGCTCCCATACAATGAGCAGTTCTTC
TRBV7-6	TRBJ2-7	many	-	15	CASSLDTGHIYEQYF	TGTGCCAGCAGCTTAGATACGGGACACATCTACGAGCAGTACTTC
TRBV7-2	TRBJ2-1	many	TRBD2	13	CASSWSSGELQFF	TGTGCCAGCAGCTGGTCTAGCGGAGAACTGCAGTTCTTC
TRBV7-2	TRBJ1-2	many	TRBD1	15	CASSSGQGWDYGYTF	TGTGCCAGCAGCTCCGGACAGGGATGGGACTATGGCTACACCTTC
TRBV11-3	TRBJ2-7	-	-	13	CASSLIAGAEQYF	TGTGCCAGCAGCTTAATCGCAGGGGCCGAGCAGTACTTC
TRBV5-5	TRBJ1-4	many	-	15	CASSSLTRTNEKLFF	TGTGCCAGCAGCTCACTGACCCGGACTAATGAAAAACTGTTTTTT
TRBV15	TRBJ2-1	many	-	12	CATSRPYNEQFF	TGTGCCACCAGTCGACCTTACAATGAGCAGTTCTTC
TRBV12-3/TRBV12-4	TRBJ1-5	-	-	14	CASSLVGVNQPQNF	TGTGCCAGCAGTTTAGTAGGAGTGAATCAGCCCCAGAATTTT
TRBV5-1	TRBJ1-1	many	TRBD1	13	CASSTGQALEAFF	TGCGCCAGCAGCACAGGACAGGCCCTTGAAGCTTTCTTT
TRBV7-2	TRBJ2-1	many	TRBD2	15	CASTKTSGRLDEQFF	TGTGCCAGCACCAAGACTAGCGGGAGGTTAGATGAGCAGTTCTTC
TRBV7-9	TRBJ2-4	many	-	15	CASSRQDRIQNIQYF	TGTGCCAGCAGCCGACAAGACCGGATTCAAAACATTCAGTACTTC
TRBV7-8	TRBJ2-7	many	-	12	CASSFSSYEQYF	TGTGCCAGCAGCTTCTCCTCCTACGAGCAGTACTTC
TRBV7-2	TRBJ1-6	-	-	14	CASSSDRTNTPLHF	TGTGCCAGCAGCTCCGACAGAACCAATACACCCCTCCACTTT
TRBV5-1	TRBJ1-1	many	-	15	CASSLFGSLNTEAFF	TGCGCCAGCAGCTTGTTTGGGAGCTTGAACACTGAAGCTTTCTTT
TRBV7-8	TRBJ2-2	many	-	14	CASSWDQNTGELFF	TGTGCCAGCAGCTGGGACCAAAACACCGGGGAGCTGTTTTTT
TRBV20-1	TRBJ1-6	many	TRBD1	15	CSAKRPGTDNSPLHF	TGCAGTGCTAAACGTCCCGGGACAGATAATTCACCCCTCCACTTT
TRBV12-3/TRBV12-4	TRBJ2-1	many	-	13	CASSLAQRAEQFF	TGTGCCAGCAGTTTAGCCCAGCGAGCTGAGCAGTTCTTC
TRBV20-1	TRBJ1-1	many	-	15	CSAREGGAVNTEAFF	TGCAGTGCTAGAGAAGGAGGAGCCGTGAACACTGAAGCTTTCTTT
TRBV6-2/TRBV6-3	TRBJ1-1	many	-	13	CASLGDVTSEAFF	TGTGCCTCACTCGGGGACGTAACCTCTGAAGCTTTCTTT
TRBV20-1	TRBJ2-1	many	TRBD2	17	CSARDPSGLAGRDEQFF	TGCAGTGCTAGAGATCCATCGGGTCTAGCGGGCCGGGATGAGCAGTTCTTC
TRBV15	TRBJ2-3	few	-	16	CATSRDPGLGTDTQYF	TGTGCCACCAGCAGAGATCCTGGTTTAGGCACAGATACGCAGTATTTT